The source of this TCR beta chain is a study of cytomegalovirus exposure and HLA in healthy donors. With 60 Vbeta and 13 Jbeta primers, the PCR was carried out. Profiled with immunoSEQ multiplex PCR; TCRdb holds only in-frame clones, not every one. Among under 130,000 clones listed, approximately 14% were seen once. Germline V gene data show CDR1 as SEHNR and CDR2 as FQNEAQ (reference sequence). Trimming removed 6 bases at V and 2 bases at J, with 14 bases between. The CDR3 consists of 14 residues. This clone was observed a handful of times. Its antigen is unknown. The study, taken as a whole, reports: In a later analysis, 15,000 to 20,000 TCR beta sequences were associated with HLA alleles at 0.05 false discovery rate. Because they were indistinguishable, some V segments, including TRBV6-2 and TRBV6-3, were excluded. Several of the most significant clusters were apparently associated with common viral pathogens in a later analysis.

This TCR derives from a female donor in good health and CMV-seronegative. The sample was PBMCs. The rearrangement joins TRBV7-9 to TRBJ2-7, with a tentative D call TRBD2 (6 bases). The CDR3: CASRAGTGTYEQYF. Written as DNA, the CDR3 is TGTGCCAGCAGGGCCGGGACTGGCACCTACGAGCAGTACTTC.